The 29 T cell receptor beta chains in this list originate from one sample, sequenced in a study of vaccination effects on CD4 cells after COVID-19. These receptors have no known antigen. Ahead of sequencing, the ViraFEST assay grew antigen-specific CD4+ T cells using viral peptide pools. Following culture for roughly 10 days, CD4+ T cells were isolated. Participants received two doses of either the BNT162b2 or mRNA-1273 vaccine. Libraries were prepared by immunoSEQ multiplex PCR; TCRdb keeps only in-frame clonotypes and omits some of them. The sample includes under 50,000 clones, approximately 82% of them seen just once. This specimen consisted of CD4+ T cells from PBMCs cultured with HCoV-NL63 spike peptides, obtained after COVID-19 vaccination. All receptors derive from a human donor who received a COVID-19 vaccine. Some clones in this sample may be carry-over from other donors' samples.

The chain combines TRBV2 with TRBJ2-6, with 7 bases matching TRBD1. After removal of 1 base from V and 4 bases from J, the junction contained 1 base not matched to a gene. The CDR3 is made up of 15 amino acids. The germline V gene encodes CDR1 SNHLY and CDR2 FYNNEI. CDR3 loop: CASSEEGAGANVLTF. DNA of the CDR3: TGTGCCAGCAGTGAAGAGGGGGCCGGGGCCAACGTCCTGACTTTC.

The V gene is TRBV19, the J gene TRBJ2-1; possible D gene TRBD1, 5 bases. CDR3 length: 13 amino acids. V lost 2 bases, J lost 8 bases, and 10 bases lay in between. The germline V gene encodes CDR1 LNHDA and CDR2 SQIVND (reference sequence). The CDR3 loop is CASSIQGADEQFF. The CDR3 DNA reads TGTGCCAGTAGTATACAGGGCGCAGATGAGCAGTTCTTC.

The V call is TRBV12-3 or TRBV12-4, the J call TRBJ1-3; the D is unclear. This CDR3 spans 12 amino acids. The V and J ends lost 6 bases and 2 bases respectively, with 5 bases between them. The DNA of the CDR3 is TGTGCCAGCAGCACAACTGGAAACACCATATATTTT. It encodes CASSTTGNTIYF.

The chain couples TRBV14 to TRBJ1-1, with a possible D match to TRBD1 (6 bases). CDR3 size: 14 residues. CDR1 SGHDN and CDR2 FVKESK come from the germline V gene. Trimming took 5 bases from V and 1 from J, leaving 11 bases between them. CDR3 DNA sequence: TGTGCCAGCAGCTCACAGACAGGGAACACTGAAGCTTTCTTT. Translating it yields CASSSQTGNTEAFF.

This clone occurred a few times. The chain joins TRBV15 to TRBJ2-7; the D gene is possibly TRBD1 (5 bases). Trimming removed 1 base from V and 6 bases from J, with 10 bases in between. The CDR3 has 13 amino acids. Germline CDR1 LNHNV, CDR2 YYDKDF (reference sequence). The CDR3 here is CATSRGSGLEQYV. CDR3 in DNA: TGTGCCACCAGCAGAGGATCAGGGCTCGAGCAGTACGTC.

The chain couples TRBV5-4 to TRBJ2-1; D not resolved. V was pared by 2 bases and J by 9 bases, with 15 bases between. The CDR3 covers 14 residues. Germline V gives CDR1 SGHNT, CDR2 YYREEE (reference sequence). CDR3 bases: TGTGCCAGCAGCTTTAGCTCGGGTACCGGTGAGCAGTTCTTC. This translates into CASSFSSGTGEQFF.

The chain combines TRBV6-5 with TRBJ1-5; tentatively, D is TRBD1 (6 bases). The CDR3 is 15 residues long. Trimming left V 6 bases short and J 7 bases short, with 19 bases between. CDR1 MNHEY and CDR2 SVGAGI come from the germline V gene. The CDR3 sequence is CASSLAGGRGQPQHF. As DNA, the CDR3 is TGTGCCAGCAGCCTGGCGGGGGGGCGAGGGCAGCCCCAGCATTTT.

This chain connects TRBV18 to TRBJ1-5, with TRBD1 matching 9 bases. The CDR3 contains 17 residues. The trim removed 3 bases at V and 6 bases at J, leaving 12 bases unmatched. The germline gives CDR1 KGHSH, CDR2 LQKENI. The CDR3 DNA is TGTGCCAGCTCACCCACGAGCGGGACAGGGTCAATTCAGCCCCAGCATTTT. This translates into CASSPTSGTGSIQPQHF. The whole variable domain, filled in from reference TRBV18 and TRBJ1-5, reads NAGVMQNPRHLVRRRGQEARLRCSPMKGHSHVYWYRQLPEEGLKFMVYLQKENIIDESGMPKERFSAEFPKEGPSILRIQQVVRGDSAAYFCASSPTSGTGSIQPQHFGDGTRLSIL.

V and J are TRBV7-2 and TRBJ2-7; TRBD2 matches 8 bases. Germline lookup yields CDR1 SGHTA and CDR2 FQGNSA. This CDR3 region has 15 residues. V gave up 1 base and J gave up 2 bases; unmatched junction bases: 4. The CDR3 DNA reads TGTGCCAGCAGCTTAGAGAGCGGGGGAGCCTACGAGCAGTACGTC. As protein: CASSLESGGAYEQYV.

V gene TRBV5-6 combines with J gene TRBJ2-3; TRBD2 matches 10 bases. Germline CDR1 is SGHDT and CDR2 is YYEEEE. V gave up 4 bases and J gave up 0 bases; unmatched junction bases: 11. The CDR3 has 18 amino acids. The CDR3 loop is CASSPLAGGSYSTDTQYF. The CDR3 bases are TGTGCCAGCAGCCCATTAGCGGGGGGATCCTATAGCACAGATACGCAGTATTTT.

This rearrangement joins TRBV30 to TRBJ1-1, with D uncertain. Germline V gives CDR1 GTSNPN, CDR2 SVGIG (reference sequence). This CDR3 is 12 amino acids long. Between the trimmed V and J ends, which lost 3 bases and 7 bases, there was a span of 12 bases. CDR3 sequence: CAWSPTSGEAFF. Written as DNA, the CDR3 is TGTGCCTGGAGCCCCACATCGGGTGAAGCTTTCTTT.

The count of this clone is one. The V call is TRBV6-1, the J call TRBJ1-1; D might be TRBD1 (6 bases). Germline V gene data show CDR1 as MNHNS and CDR2 as SASEGT. With 6 bases removed from V and 5 bases from J, the gap between germline ends came to 19 bases. The CDR3 has 15 amino acids. CDR3 sequence reads: CASSTEGGRRTEAFF. For the CDR3, the DNA is TGTGCCAGCAGCACGGAGGGGGGGCGAAGGACTGAAGCTTTCTTT.

The chain joins TRBV24-1 to TRBJ2-1, with TRBD1 identical over 7 bases. From germline, CDR1 is KGHDR and CDR2 SFDVKD. The CDR3 extends over 14 amino acids. V lost 0 bases and J lost 10; bases outside the gene matches: 5. CDR3 sequence reads: CATSDLTTGREQFF. As DNA, the CDR3 is TGTGCCACCAGTGATTTGACGACAGGGAGAGAGCAGTTCTTC.

V and J are TRBV7-9 and TRBJ2-3; TRBD1 or TRBD2 may be the D gene (5 bases each). Between the trimmed V and J ends, which lost 0 bases and 4 bases, there was a span of 17 bases. This CDR3 region has 17 residues. The germline V gene has CDR1 SEHNR and CDR2 FQNEAQ (reference sequence). The chain's CDR3 is CASSLAWDLEGSDTQYF. The DNA for the CDR3 is TGTGCCAGCAGCTTAGCGTGGGACCTAGAAGGATCAGATACGCAGTATTTT.

The chain is built from TRBV10-3 and TRBJ2-1; unclear D gene. Deletions cut 3 bases from V and 10 bases from J, with 7 bases between. Germline V gives CDR1 ENHRY, CDR2 SYGVKD. The CDR3 extends over 11 amino acids. The CDR3 is CAISEGPEQFF. DNA of the CDR3: TGTGCCATCAGTGAAGGCCCGGAGCAGTTCTTC.

This clone was found a few times. This chain links TRBV5-1 with TRBJ1-6; TRBD1 matches at 7 bases. CDR1 is SGHRS and CDR2 is YFSETQ in the germline V gene. CDR3 length: 16 amino acids. Trimming took 2 bases from V and 1 from J; bases not matched to a gene: 3. CDR3 amino acids: CASSFAGGSYNSPLHF. The CDR3 DNA sequence: TGCGCCAGCAGCTTTGCAGGGGGGTCCTATAATTCACCCCTCCACTTT. Full variable domain (missing parts from reference TRBV5-1 and TRBJ1-6): KAGVTQTPRYLIKTRGQQVTLSCSPISGHRSVSWYQQTPGQGLQFLFEYFSETQRNKGNFPGRFSGRQFSNSRSEMNVSTLELGDSALYLCASSFAGGSYNSPLHFGNGTRLTVT.

The chain combines TRBV9 with TRBJ1-2, with D uncertain. The germline V gene has CDR1 SGDLS and CDR2 YYNGEE. The CDR3 runs 15 residues. The V end lost 0 bases, the J end lost 6 bases, and 15 bases lay between the germline ends. CDR3 coding DNA: TGTGCCAGCAGCGTAGGGAAGACATCTGGGGATGGCTACACCTTC. This translates into CASSVGKTSGDGYTF.

The chain has TRBV11-3 and TRBJ2-3, with a possible D match to TRBD1 (5 bases). The CDR3 consists of 15 residues. Trimming removed 5 bases from V and 0 bases from J, with 12 bases in between. Germline V gene lookup returns CDR1 SGHNT and CDR2 YENEEA. In nucleotides, the CDR3 is TGTGCCAGCAGCCCTGACAGCTCTAGCACAGATACGCAGTATTTT. Protein sequence: CASSPDSSSTDTQYF.

The rearrangement links TRBV7-9 to TRBJ2-5, with a weak D call TRBD1 (5 bases). Germline lookup yields CDR1 SEHNR and CDR2 FQNEAQ (reference sequence). The CDR3 loop spans 13 amino acids. Trimming stripped 6 bases from V and 3 bases from J, with 11 bases between. CDR3 sequence (DNA): TGTGCCAGCAGTCCATCCAGGGAAGAGACCCAGTACTTC. Translated: CASSPSREETQYF.

The V call is TRBV6-5, the J call TRBJ1-1; TRBD1 is a possible D gene (5 bases). Trimming pared 2 bases from V and 4 bases from J, leaving 11 bases between. In germline, CDR1 is MNHEY, CDR2 SVGAGI. CDR3 length: 14 amino acids. The CDR3 loop reads CASSYASGLTEAFF. In DNA, the CDR3 is TGTGCCAGCAGTTACGCATCAGGGCTCACTGAAGCTTTCTTT.

The chain uses TRBV6-6 and TRBJ1-1; D is possibly TRBD1 (6 bases). V was shortened by 6 bases and J by 1 base, with 12 bases between the two germline ends. Germline V gene lookup returns CDR1 MNHNY and CDR2 SVGAGI (reference sequence). The CDR3 extends over 14 amino acids. The CDR3 loop reads CASRGGQANTEAFF. DNA for the CDR3: TGTGCCAGCAGAGGGGGACAAGCGAACACTGAAGCTTTCTTT.

This clone was counted only a few times. In nucleotides, the CDR3 is TGTGCCAGCAGCTTATGGGGGGAGGGTACAGATACGCAGTATTTT. Amino acids: CASSLWGEGTDTQYF. V is TRBV7-3 and J is TRBJ2-3; 7 nucleotides agree with TRBD2. V trimming: 2 bases; J trimming: 3 bases; junction bases outside the gene matches: 5. The CDR3 has 15 amino acids. Germline-derived CDR1 and CDR2 are SGHTA and FQGTGA.

The CDR3 is CASSQDGGTANIQYF. The CDR3 region has the DNA TGCGCCAGCAGCCAAGACGGAGGGACAGCAAACATTCAGTACTTC. This rearrangement joins TRBV4-3 to TRBJ2-4; possibly TRBD1 for D (7 bases). This CDR3 is 15 amino acids long. Germline V gene data show CDR1 as LGHNA and CDR2 as YSLEER. V lost 0 bases, J lost 6 bases, and 12 bases lay in between.

The CDR3 region is CASPAWETGALLNTEAFF. The CDR3 bases are TGTGCCAGCCCTGCGTGGGAAACAGGGGCTTTATTGAACACTGAAGCTTTCTTT. This sequence joins TRBV5-8 and TRBJ1-1; 7 nucleotides line up with TRBD1. The CDR3 length is 18 residues. CDR1 SGHTS and CDR2 YDEGEE come from the germline V gene. The J segment lost 0 bases and the V segment lost 7 bases, leaving 18 bases of the junction unmatched. Combining the CDR3 with reference TRBV5-8 and TRBJ1-1 gives the whole variable domain EAGVTQSPTHLIKTRGQQATLRCSPISGHTSVYWYQQALGLGLQFLLWYDEGEERNRGNFPPRFSGRQFPNYSSELNVNALELEDSALYLCASPAWETGALLNTEAFFGQGTRLTVV.

The chain carries TRBV28 and TRBJ1-2, with TRBD1 as a possible D gene (6 bases). Trimming took off 5 bases at V and 8 bases at J, with 15 bases between the two ends. Germline CDR1 reads MDHEN; CDR2 reads SYDVKM. CDR3 length: 13 residues. The CDR3 nucleotides read TGTGCCAGCAGTGTACAGGGTGGTGGCGGCTACACCTTC. Amino acids: CASSVQGGGGYTF.

This clone showed up just once. The V gene is TRBV9, the J gene TRBJ2-2; maybe TRBD1 (6 bases). V gave up 3 bases and J gave up 1 base, with 13 bases separating them. The germline gives CDR1 SGDLS, CDR2 YYNGEE. CDR3 length: 16 amino acids. DNA of the CDR3: TGTGCCAGCAGCGGAAGAGACAGGCTGAACACCGGGGAGCTGTTTTTT. This translates into CASSGRDRLNTGELFF.

This sequence joins TRBV5-4 and TRBJ1-3; D call uncertain. The V gene lost 4 bases and the J gene lost 0 bases, with 11 bases spanning the gap. Germline V lookup: CDR1 SGHNT, CDR2 YYREEE (reference sequence). This CDR3 region has 15 residues. The CDR3 is CASSPKDGSGNTIYF. The DNA for the CDR3 is TGTGCCAGCAGCCCAAAAGACGGCTCTGGAAACACCATATATTTT.

The genes are TRBV9 and TRBJ2-5; weak D call: TRBD2 (6 bases). Trimming shortened V by 5 bases and J by 0 bases, and 11 bases separated the two germline ends. Germline lookup yields CDR1 SGDLS and CDR2 YYNGEE. The CDR3 has 14 residues. This CDR3 is CASSLGGYQETQYF. CDR3 in DNA: TGTGCCAGCAGTCTTGGAGGGTACCAAGAGACCCAGTACTTC. The complete variable domain, with remaining parts taken from reference TRBV9 and TRBJ2-5, reads DSGVTQTPKHLITATGQRVTLRCSPRSGDLSVYWYQQSLDQGLQFLIQYYNGEERAKGNILERFSAQQFPDLHSELNLSSLELGDSALYFCASSLGGYQETQYFGPGTRLLVL.

The DNA for the CDR3 is TGTGCCAGCAGTACCTGGGGTTACAATTCACCCCTCCACTTT. Translating gives CASSTWGYNSPLHF. The V call is TRBV6-5, the J call TRBJ1-6; D unclear. CDR1 and CDR2 from the germline V gene are MNHEY and SVGAGI. This CDR3 spans 14 amino acids. Trimming left V 5 bases short and J 7 bases short, with 12 bases between.